This TCR beta chain comes out of a study of cytomegalovirus exposure and HLA in healthy donors. Overall study findings and caveats: Accurate HLA-A and HLA-B prediction from TCR beta sequences was reported for most subjects. Apparent HLA restriction characterized most CMV-associated TCR beta chains in a later analysis. Among immune exposure information, only CMV serostatus was available.

Both 60 Vbeta primers and 13 Jbeta primers went into the PCR. Produced via immunoSEQ multiplex PCR; TCRdb's table is partial and in-frame only. The sample yields 110,000 to 150,000 clones, roughly 70% seen once. This CDR3 is 12 amino acids long. From germline, CDR1 is SNHLY and CDR2 FYNNEI. Deletions cut 5 bases from V and 3 bases from J, with 7 bases between. Concerning this clone: Its antigen is currently unknown.

The receptor was derived from a man aged 30 to 39 in good health and CMV-seronegative. The chain is built from TRBV2 and TRBJ2-5, with a possible D match to TRBD2 (5 bases). Sequencing input: PBMCs. CDR3 residues: CASSLAEETQYF. The CDR3 bases are TGTGCCAGCAGTCTAGCAGAAGAGACCCAGTACTTC.